This passage covers 10 T cell receptor beta chains from one sample sequenced in a study of vaccination and CD4 T cells after COVID-19. The assay that was used to sequence DNA from cultured CD4+ T cells was the Oncomine TCR Beta short-read assay. Each CDR3 protein gets one entry after TCRdb re-called the PCR reads with MiXCR. The sample holds roughly 8,500 distinct CDR3 sequences; 64% are singletons and the top ten take about 31%. Treatment here: roughly 10-day PBMC culture with coronavirus spike peptide pools or control peptides (ViraFEST assay). Their antigen targets remain unknown. Source material: CD4+ T cells from blood, cultured in vitro. These receptor sequences come from a human donor who had recovered from COVID-19.

The gene calls are TRBV7-2 and TRBJ2-2; TRBD2 agrees at 7 bases. V lost 5 bases to trimming and J lost 6 bases; unmatched junction nucleotides: 9. This CDR3 has 15 residues. The V gene's germline CDR1 is SGHTA and CDR2 FQGNSA. CDR3 amino acids: CASSRTRIGPGELFF. CDR3 in DNA: TGTGCCAGCAGCCGGACTAGGATTGGTCCCGGGGAGCTGTTTTTT.

The chain couples TRBV7-3 to TRBJ1-1; 9 nucleotides match TRBD1. This CDR3 region has 14 residues. Trimming took 5 bases from V and 4 from J; bases not matched to a gene: 5. Germline CDR1 reads SGHTA; CDR2 reads FQGTGA. The CDR3 reads CASSLGQGSTEAFF. The CDR3 DNA follows: TGTGCCAGCAGCCTCGGACAGGGGAGCACTGAAGCTTTCTTT.

This clonotype was recorded once. The chain joins TRBV5-4 to TRBJ1-1; TRBD1 aligns across 10 bases. This CDR3 has 17 residues. V shed 7 bases, J shed 1 base, and the junction held 13 bases outside the gene matches. In germline, CDR1 is SGHNT, CDR2 YYREEE (reference sequence). CDR3 amino acids: CASGRDRGTMRNTEAFF. CDR3 coding DNA: TGTGCCAGCGGCCGGGACAGGGGCACAATGAGGAACACTGAAGCTTTCTTT.

V usage is TRBV20-1 and J usage is TRBJ2-7, with 8 bases identical to TRBD2. Germline CDR1 reads DFQATT; CDR2 reads SNEGSKA (reference sequence). After removal of 3 bases from V and 4 bases from J, the junction contained 17 bases not matched to a gene. The CDR3 sequence is 17 residues long. CDR3 DNA sequence: TGCAGTGCTAGGGTACATTTCGGAGGACTAGCTACGTACGAGCAGTACTTC. Translated, it gives CSARVHFGGLATYEQYF.

The gene calls are TRBV28 and TRBJ1-5; D might be TRBD1 (5 bases). The ends were cut back, 3 bases at V and 2 bases at J, with 11 bases in the middle. CDR1 is MDHEN, CDR2 SYDVKM, per germline. This CDR3 comprises 15 residues. The CDR3, as DNA: TGTGCCAGCAGTTTGGGAGGGGAGGGCAATCAGCCCCAGCATTTT. This sequence encodes CASSLGGEGNQPQHF.

The sample holds a few counts of this clonotype. The chain uses TRBV10-3 and TRBJ1-2; D may be TRBD1 (5 bases). The length of the CDR3 is 17 residues. The V gene's germline CDR1 is ENHRY and CDR2 SYGVKD. V dropped 2 bases and J dropped 1 base, with 17 bases sitting between them. The CDR3 DNA sequence: TGTGCCATCAGTGAGACAGGCTTATGGAGGGGTAACTATGGCTACACCTTC. It is translated as CAISETGLWRGNYGYTF.

This clonotype was picked up a small number of times. The J gene is TRBJ1-1, the V gene TRBV6-1; D is possibly TRBD1 (5 bases). The V end was cut by 2 bases, the J end by 3 bases, with 10 bases between. The CDR3 is 14 residues long. Germline-derived CDR1 and CDR2 are MNHNS and SASEGT. CDR3 residues: CASSERGADTEAFF. CDR3 in DNA: TGTGCCAGCAGTGAAAGGGGAGCGGACACTGAAGCTTTCTTT.

The chain combines TRBV6-1 with TRBJ2-3; weak D call: TRBD1 (6 bases). Per the germline V gene, CDR1 is MNHNS and CDR2 is SASEGT. This CDR3 is built from 15 residues. V shed 0 bases and J shed 11 bases, with 18 bases lying between them. DNA for the CDR3: TGTGCCAGCAGTGAAGCTGGGGGCGGCGGCATACGGCAGTATTTT. It is translated as CASSEAGGGGIRQYF.

This clonotype has just a few counts. The V call is TRBV27, the J call TRBJ1-5, with D hard to call. V lost 4 bases and J lost 2, with 15 bases in between. CDR1 MNHEY and CDR2 SMNVEV come from the germline V gene (reference sequence). The CDR3 is 16 residues long. The CDR3 sequence: CASSSAAGLGNQPQHF. In nucleotides, the CDR3 is TGTGCCAGCAGTTCAGCTGCAGGACTGGGCAATCAGCCCCAGCATTTT.

This sequence joins TRBV15 and TRBJ2-5; D gene unclear. V shed 2 bases and J shed 3 bases, with 4 bases lying between them. In germline, CDR1 is LNHNV, CDR2 YYDKDF (reference sequence). The CDR3 covers 12 residues. The CDR3 loop reads CATSRQKETQYF. The CDR3 DNA sequence: TGTGCCACCAGCAGACAGAAAGAGACCCAGTACTTC.